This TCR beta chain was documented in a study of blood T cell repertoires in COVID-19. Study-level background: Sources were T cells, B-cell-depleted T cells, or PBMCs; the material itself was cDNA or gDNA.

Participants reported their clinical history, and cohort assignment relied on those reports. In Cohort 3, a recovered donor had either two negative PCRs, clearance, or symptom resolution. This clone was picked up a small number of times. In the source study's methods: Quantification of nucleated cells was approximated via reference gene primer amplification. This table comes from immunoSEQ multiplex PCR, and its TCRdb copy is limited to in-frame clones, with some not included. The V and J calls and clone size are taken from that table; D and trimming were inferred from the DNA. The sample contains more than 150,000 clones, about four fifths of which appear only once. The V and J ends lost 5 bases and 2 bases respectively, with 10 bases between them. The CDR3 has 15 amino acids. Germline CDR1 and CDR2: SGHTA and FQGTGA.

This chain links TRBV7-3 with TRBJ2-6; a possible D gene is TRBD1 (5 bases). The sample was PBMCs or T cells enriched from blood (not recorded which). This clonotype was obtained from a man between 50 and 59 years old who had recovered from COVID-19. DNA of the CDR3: TGTGCCAGCAGCGACAGATCCCCTGGGGCCAACGTCCTGACTTTC. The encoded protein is CASSDRSPGANVLTF.